Below, 6 T cell receptor beta chains from the same sample are listed, as sequenced in a study of T cell responses to AZD1222 COVID-19 vaccine. Only in-frame clones appear in the TCRdb table, and some are missing; sequencing was by immunoSEQ multiplex PCR. The table records about 120,000 clones, roughly nine tenths of them present only once. Source: peripheral blood, taken on day 0 of AZD1222 vaccination. The receptors originated from an adult in good health.

The V gene is TRBV11-2, the J gene TRBJ1-2; 8 bases are a match to TRBD1. Germline loops: CDR1 SGHAT, CDR2 FQNNGV. Trimming at V came to 2 bases and at J to 4 bases, leaving 3 bases not matched to a gene. CDR3 length: 14 residues. The CDR3 DNA reads TGTGCCAGCAGCTTACAAACAGGGGGCTATGGCTACACCTTC. Protein: CASSLQTGGYGYTF.

On this clone itself: A read error may produce the germline difference seen at one junction end. The V call is TRBV7-2, the J call TRBJ1-2; D call uncertain. Germline V gene data show CDR1 as SGHTA and CDR2 as FQGNSA. The CDR3 totals 14 residues. The CDR3 reads CASSLAGARYGYTF. The CDR3 DNA reads TGTGCCAGCAGCCTAGCAGGCGCGCGCTATGGCTACACCTTC.

V usage is TRBV7-9 and J usage is TRBJ2-7; 10 positions match TRBD1. V dropped 3 bases and J dropped 9; count of bases not matched to a gene: 8. Germline V gives CDR1 SEHNR, CDR2 FQNEAQ (reference sequence). The CDR3 is 14 amino acids. The CDR3: CASSFPGQGRGQYF. CDR3 bases: TGTGCCAGCAGCTTTCCGGGACAGGGGAGGGGGCAGTACTTC. Looking up the rest from reference TRBV7-9 and TRBJ2-7 gives the full variable domain: DTGVSQNPRHKITKRGQNVTFRCDPISEHNRLYWYRQTLGQGPEFLTYFQNEAQLEKSRLLSDRFSAERPKGSFSTLEIQRTEQGDSAMYLCASSFPGQGRGQYFGPGTRLTVT.

The chain joins TRBV11-2 to TRBJ1-3; unclear D gene. The CDR3 consists of 14 residues. V shed 4 bases and J shed 0 bases, with 7 bases lying between them. The germline V gene has CDR1 SGHAT and CDR2 FQNNGV. Here the CDR3 DNA reads TGTGCCAGCAGCTCGTTTGTCTCTGGAAACACCATATATTTT. This sequence encodes CASSSFVSGNTIYF.

This chain uses TRBV28 with TRBJ2-5; TRBD1 aligns across 9 bases. This CDR3 contains 14 residues. The germline CDR1 and CDR2 sequences are MDHEN and SYDVKM. With V trimmed by 8 bases and J by 4 bases, 8 bases remained unmatched. CDR3 loop: CASHRGQARETQYF. The CDR3 coding sequence is TGTGCCAGCCACAGGGGGCAGGCCCGAGAGACCCAGTACTTC.

The chain links TRBV20-1 to TRBJ2-7; the D call may be TRBD1 or TRBD2 (5 bases each). This CDR3 has 11 residues. CDR1 DFQATT and CDR2 SNEGSKA come from the germline V gene (reference sequence). The ends were cut back, 0 bases at V and 10 bases at J, with 10 bases in the middle. CDR3 sequence: CSARDVGEQYF. As DNA, the CDR3 is TGCAGTGCTAGAGATGTGGGGGAACAGTACTTC.